Listed below are T cell receptor beta chains from one sample, sequenced in a study of blood T cell repertoires in COVID-19. The protocol was immunoSEQ multiplex PCR, while the TCRdb copy is restricted to in-frame clones and leaves out a portion. Of some 220,000 clones detected, about nine tenths appear once; the ten largest clones hold roughly 0.8%. The specimen was peripheral blood. The receptor source for this set is a man aged 25 to 40 with COVID-19, enrolled during active disease. CDR3s include the opening cysteine and the closing phenylalanine or tryptophan. D genes are given only for firm matches. Size tells how often a clone was seen (once, few, many) or the class of an expanded clone, and some rows leave it out.

d_call: -; j_call: TRBJ1-2; v_call: TRBV11-2; clone_size: -; cdr3_nt: TGTGCCAGCAGCTTTGGAAAGGGGGTTGACTATGGCTACACCTTC; cdr3_aa: CASSFGKGVDYGYTF
d_call: TRBD1; j_call: TRBJ1-2; v_call: TRBV10-3; clone_size: -; cdr3_nt: TGTGCCACCTCGGGACAGGGGGACTATGGCTACACCTTC; cdr3_aa: CATSGQGDYGYTF
d_call: -; j_call: TRBJ2-1; v_call: TRBV4-1; clone_size: -; cdr3_nt: TGCGCCAGCAGCCTTTGGACTATCTTTAATGAGCAGTTCTTC; cdr3_aa: CASSLWTIFNEQFF
d_call: -; j_call: TRBJ1-1; v_call: TRBV6-5; clone_size: once; cdr3_nt: TGTGCCAGCAGTTTTAAGAACACTGAAGCTTTCTTT; cdr3_aa: CASSFKNTEAFF
d_call: TRBD1; j_call: TRBJ1-1; v_call: TRBV5-1; clone_size: -; cdr3_nt: TGCGCCAGCAGTACCTCCGGGACAGGGGGTGGCACTGAAGCTTTCTTT; cdr3_aa: CASSTSGTGGGTEAFF
d_call: -; j_call: TRBJ2-2; v_call: TRBV5-1; clone_size: -; cdr3_nt: TGCGCCAGCAGCTCGGCCTTAAGTTCGGGGATGAACACCGGGGAGCTGTTTTTT; cdr3_aa: CASSSALSSGMNTGELFF
d_call: -; j_call: TRBJ2-5; v_call: TRBV6-6; clone_size: -; cdr3_nt: TGTGCCAGCAGTTACTCTACAGTAGACCAAGGGACCCAGTACTTC; cdr3_aa: CASSYSTVDQGTQYF
d_call: TRBD1; j_call: TRBJ1-2; v_call: TRBV10-3; clone_size: -; cdr3_nt: TGTGCCATCAGTTCCGGGACAGGGGGCGTCTATGGCTACACCTTC; cdr3_aa: CAISSGTGGVYGYTF
d_call: -; j_call: TRBJ2-3; v_call: TRBV10-1; clone_size: -; cdr3_nt: TGCGCCAGCAGTGAGGGGGGGGACAACACAGATACGCAGTATTTT; cdr3_aa: CASSEGGDNTDTQYF
d_call: -; j_call: TRBJ1-2; v_call: TRBV7-9; clone_size: -; cdr3_nt: TGTGCCAGCAGGTTGGGCGGGGGTGGCTACACCTTC; cdr3_aa: CASRLGGGGYTF
d_call: -; j_call: TRBJ2-2; v_call: TRBV7-3; clone_size: once; cdr3_nt: TGTGCCAGCAGCTTAATCCGGGGAACGAACACCGGGGAGCTGTTTTTT; cdr3_aa: CASSLIRGTNTGELFF
d_call: TRBD2; j_call: TRBJ2-1; v_call: TRBV6-5; clone_size: once; cdr3_nt: TGTGCCAGCAGTACACTAGCGGGGCCTTACAATGAGCAGTTCTTC; cdr3_aa: CASSTLAGPYNEQFF
d_call: TRBD1; j_call: TRBJ1-1; v_call: TRBV2; clone_size: -; cdr3_nt: TGTGCCAGCAGTGCAGGGGGCCCCTTCTCCGAAGCTTTCTTT; cdr3_aa: CASSAGGPFSEAFF
d_call: -; j_call: TRBJ1-1; v_call: TRBV11-2; clone_size: -; cdr3_nt: TGTGCCAGCAGCTTAGGAGAGAACACTGAAGCTTTCTTT; cdr3_aa: CASSLGENTEAFF
d_call: TRBD1; j_call: TRBJ1-6; v_call: TRBV5-1; clone_size: once; cdr3_nt: TGCGCCAGCAGCTGGACAGGGGTTGGATCACCCCTCCACTTT; cdr3_aa: CASSWTGVGSPLHF
d_call: TRBD1; j_call: TRBJ2-7; v_call: TRBV11-2; clone_size: -; cdr3_nt: TGTGCCAGCACCCCCATAGACAGGGGTGGCTACGAGCAGTACTTC; cdr3_aa: CASTPIDRGGYEQYF
d_call: TRBD1; j_call: TRBJ1-4; v_call: TRBV5-1; clone_size: -; cdr3_nt: TGCGCCAGCAGCTGGGGGACAGGGGATGAAAAACTGTTTTTT; cdr3_aa: CASSWGTGDEKLFF
d_call: TRBD1; j_call: TRBJ1-2; v_call: TRBV6-5; clone_size: once; cdr3_nt: TGTGCCAGCAGTTGGGACAGGGAACTTAACTATGGCTACACCTTC; cdr3_aa: CASSWDRELNYGYTF
d_call: -; j_call: TRBJ2-1; v_call: TRBV18; clone_size: -; cdr3_nt: TGTGCCAGCTCACCACCACAGGGCGTCTCCTACAATGAGCAGTTCTTC; cdr3_aa: CASSPPQGVSYNEQFF
d_call: -; j_call: TRBJ1-5; v_call: TRBV19; clone_size: -; cdr3_nt: TGTGCCAGTAGTAGGACAGTCAAGTTTTCTAGCAATCAGCCCCAGCATTTT; cdr3_aa: CASSRTVKFSSNQPQHF
d_call: -; j_call: TRBJ1-1; v_call: TRBV9; clone_size: -; cdr3_nt: TGTGCCAGCAGCGATCGGTGGAACACTGAAGCTTTCTTT; cdr3_aa: CASSDRWNTEAFF
d_call: -; j_call: TRBJ1-1; v_call: TRBV6-1; clone_size: -; cdr3_nt: TGTGCCAGCAGTGACGAAGCGCGGCAAGCTTTCTTT; cdr3_aa: CASSDEARQAFF
d_call: TRBD1; j_call: TRBJ1-1; v_call: TRBV27; clone_size: -; cdr3_nt: TGTGCCAGCAGTTTACAAGACAGGGGCCGTGAAGCTTTCTTT; cdr3_aa: CASSLQDRGREAFF
d_call: TRBD1; j_call: TRBJ1-1; v_call: TRBV19; clone_size: once; cdr3_nt: TGTGCCAGTAGTAGGGTCGACAGGGAATACACTGAAGCTTTCTTT; cdr3_aa: CASSRVDREYTEAFF
d_call: -; j_call: TRBJ1-4; v_call: TRBV19; clone_size: -; cdr3_nt: TGTGCCAGTAGTCCCACCTCTGAGTGGACTAATGAAAAACTGTTTTTT; cdr3_aa: CASSPTSEWTNEKLFF
d_call: TRBD1; j_call: TRBJ2-3; v_call: TRBV27; clone_size: -; cdr3_nt: TGTGCCAGCAGTGTCAGGACAGGGGTAGCAGATACGCAGTATTTT; cdr3_aa: CASSVRTGVADTQYF
d_call: -; j_call: TRBJ2-7; v_call: TRBV5-1; clone_size: once; cdr3_nt: TGCGCCAGCAGCAGGGGCAACTCCTACGAGCAGTACTTC; cdr3_aa: CASSRGNSYEQYF
d_call: TRBD1; j_call: TRBJ2-5; v_call: TRBV19; clone_size: -; cdr3_nt: TGTGCCAGTAGTCCTGGCCCAGGGGGCGGAGAGACCCAGTACTTC; cdr3_aa: CASSPGPGGGETQYF
d_call: TRBD2; j_call: TRBJ2-7; v_call: TRBV12-3/TRBV12-4; clone_size: -; cdr3_nt: TGTGCCAGCAGCCCAACTAGCGGGATCGAGCAGTACTTC; cdr3_aa: CASSPTSGIEQYF
d_call: -; j_call: TRBJ1-1; v_call: TRBV6-1; clone_size: -; cdr3_nt: TGTGCCAGCAGTGAATGGGTCAGGGTGATGAACACTGAAGCTTTCTTT; cdr3_aa: CASSEWVRVMNTEAFF
d_call: -; j_call: TRBJ2-1; v_call: TRBV6-5; clone_size: -; cdr3_nt: TGTGCCAGCAAGCAGGGTTGGGGATACAATGAGCAGTTCTTC; cdr3_aa: CASKQGWGYNEQFF
d_call: -; j_call: TRBJ2-7; v_call: TRBV5-5; clone_size: -; cdr3_nt: TGTGCCAGCAGCTTAACGGGGTTCCGGGAGCAGTACTTC; cdr3_aa: CASSLTGFREQYF
d_call: TRBD1; j_call: TRBJ2-5; v_call: TRBV2; clone_size: -; cdr3_nt: TGTGCCAGCAGTACCCGACAGGGGGGAGAGACCCAGTACTTC; cdr3_aa: CASSTRQGGETQYF
d_call: -; j_call: TRBJ2-1; v_call: TRBV15; clone_size: once; cdr3_nt: TGTGCCACCAGCAGATCCGGCGGCTACAATGAGCAGTTCTTC; cdr3_aa: CATSRSGGYNEQFF
d_call: -; j_call: TRBJ1-1; v_call: TRBV11-2; clone_size: -; cdr3_nt: TGTGCCAGCAGCCCCAAACTTAATGGGAACACTGAAGCTTTCTTT; cdr3_aa: CASSPKLNGNTEAFF
d_call: -; j_call: TRBJ1-2; v_call: TRBV3-1/TRBV3-2; clone_size: once; cdr3_nt: TGTGCCAGCAGCCAAGGAGGGCCAAGGGCCTATGGCTACACCTTC; cdr3_aa: CASSQGGPRAYGYTF